What follows is one T cell receptor beta chain and its context. Its antigen is not identified. These data are taken from a study of T cell responses to AZD1222 COVID-19 vaccine. As for the study in general: Second doses were pooled across both intervals (about 4 or about 12 weeks). Overall study findings and caveats: There were repertoire samples only from the period after the peak T cell response.

Sequencing was performed with immunoSEQ multiplex PCR; in TCRdb, only in-frame clones are kept and a portion is missing. Of over 130,000 clones in the sample, around 88% were seen once. Germline lookup yields CDR1 MNHNY and CDR2 SVGAGI (reference sequence). The ends lost 7 bases at V and 10 bases at J; junction bases unmatched: 16. This CDR3 spans 16 amino acids. The TCR was taken from an adult in good health. The sequencing used peripheral blood, collected on day 0 of AZD1222 vaccination. The chain couples TRBV6-6 to TRBJ2-1, with 10 bases identical to TRBD1. The CDR3 reads CASNKAGTGVFEEQFF. CDR3 sequence (DNA): TGTGCCAGCAACAAAGCTGGGACAGGGGTCTTCGAGGAGCAGTTCTTC.